Listed below are T cell receptor beta chains from one sample, sequenced in a study of blood T cell repertoires in COVID-19. Sequencing was performed with immunoSEQ multiplex PCR; in TCRdb, only in-frame clones are kept and a portion is missing. The data contain about 300,000 clones, nearly 90% of them singletons. What was sequenced was PBMCs or T cells enriched from blood (not recorded which). The receptors originated from a young woman who had recovered from COVID-19. The CDR3 runs from the conserved cysteine through the conserved F or W. The D gene is left open where the match is weak. Clone size is given for some rows only: seen once, a few or many times, or a class if the clone is expanded.

j_gene | abundance | len | v_gene | d_gene | CDR3nt | CDR3aa
TRBJ2-7 | . | 13 | TRBV19 | . | TGTGCCAGTAGTATTTGGCAGGGCTACGAGCAGTACTTC | CASSIWQGYEQYF
TRBJ2-5 | . | 17 | TRBV15 | TRBD2 | TGTGCCACCAGCAGAGTGCAAGCGGGGGGGCTGGGGGAGACCCAGTACTTC | CATSRVQAGGLGETQYF
TRBJ1-1 | . | 13 | TRBV7-3 | . | TGTGCCAGCAGCTTATGGGCGAACACTGAAGCTTTCTTT | CASSLWANTEAFF
TRBJ1-2 | . | 14 | TRBV28 | . | TGTGCCAGCAGTTTCTCGGGGTCAGTCTATGGCTACACCTTC | CASSFSGSVYGYTF
TRBJ1-5 | . | 17 | TRBV7-8 | TRBD1 | TGTGCCAGCAGCCCAGAGGGGACAGGGAACCGCAATCAGCCCCAGCATTTT | CASSPEGTGNRNQPQHF
TRBJ1-1 | . | 12 | TRBV2 | . | TGTGCCAGCAGCGAGGTCGTCCGGAGAGCTTTCTTT | CASSEVVRRAFF
TRBJ1-1 | . | 14 | TRBV21-1 | . | TGTGCCAGCAGCAAAGAGGGGCCTTACACTGAAGCTTTCTTT | CASSKEGPYTEAFF
TRBJ2-3 | . | 16 | TRBV3-1/TRBV3-2 | TRBD2 | TGTGCCAGCAGCCCTTTAGGTAGCGGGGGGGCGCGGACGCAGTATTTT | CASSPLGSGGARTQYF
TRBJ2-2 | . | 16 | TRBV5-1 | . | TGCGCCAGCAGCCAATCAACAGGACCATCCACCGGGGAGCTGTTTTTT | CASSQSTGPSTGELFF
TRBJ1-1 | . | 14 | TRBV7-9 | . | TGTGCCAGCAGCCTTTTGAGTTTGAACACTGAAGCTTTCTTT | CASSLLSLNTEAFF
TRBJ1-2 | once | 16 | TRBV19 | TRBD1 | TGTGCCAGTAGTATGGACGGGACAGGGTCTAACTATGGCTACACCTTC | CASSMDGTGSNYGYTF